Many counts were recorded for the clone carrying this T cell receptor (beta chain). Antigen specificity is unknown. Researchers amplified the TCR beta CDR3 regions from RNA transcripts. The HTBI set primed first-round TCR CDR3 RT-PCR. TCRdb analysed the multiplex PCR reads with MiXCR anew, one entry per CDR3 protein. The sample contains 600,000 to 900,000 distinct CDR3 sequences, less than 20% of which appear only once. This record belongs to a study of T cells in Graves' hyperthyroidism and ophthalmopathy. General study findings and limits: Within blood appeared most thyroid clonotypes that had expanded above 0.001. Classification by a 13 V-J model distinguished ophthalmopathy from stable hyperthyroidism.

Each diagnosis drew on symptoms, thyroxine, TRAb, thyroid ultrasound and orbital computed tomography findings. An approximately 9.4 ml volume of fresh peripheral blood provided the PBMCs. The CDR3 runs to 14 residues. Per germline, CDR1 SGHAT and CDR2 FQNNGV. Trimming took off 1 base at V and 3 bases at J, with 9 bases between the two ends. Sequenced material: blood. This sequence originates from a man between 18 and 35 years old with Graves' hyperthyroidism. The chain combines TRBV11-2 with TRBJ2-5; unclear D gene. DNA for the CDR3: TGTGCCAGCAGCTTAGCAAGAGTGAAAGAGACCCAGTACTTC. Translating it yields CASSLARVKETQYF.